The 2 T cell receptor beta chains listed next were all sequenced from one sample in a study of shared clonotypes between healthy human individuals. Clones were read by immunoSEQ multiplex PCR, and TCRdb kept only the in-frame ones, dropping some. The sample holds approximately 460,000 clones; roughly three quarters are singletons and the top ten take around 12%. Sequencing was carried out using PBMCs. The receptors were gathered from a woman in her thirties or forties in good health. Some clones in this sample may be carry-over from other donors' samples.

The V and J genes are TRBV6-6 and TRBJ2-7, with 11 positions matching TRBD2. V shed 5 bases and J 3 bases; nucleotides not matched to a gene: 9. The CDR3 is 16 residues long. Per the germline V gene, CDR1 is MNHNY and CDR2 is SVGAGI (reference sequence). CDR3 region: CASSKGSGRAYYEQYF. CDR3 sequence (DNA): TGTGCCAGCAGTAAGGGTAGCGGGAGGGCCTACTACGAGCAGTACTTC.

This chain connects TRBV5-4 to TRBJ2-7, with D possibly being TRBD1 (5 bases). This CDR3 is 14 amino acids long. Germline CDR1 and CDR2: SGHNT and YYREEE (reference sequence). The V gene lost 0 bases and the J gene lost 2 bases, with 9 bases spanning the gap. CDR3 sequence (DNA): TGTGCCAGCAGCTTGGGATCCAGGGCCTACGAGCAGTACTTC. This gives the protein CASSLGSRAYEQYF.